This is a list of T cell receptor beta chains from one sample in a study of cytomegalovirus exposure and HLA in healthy donors. Assay used: immunoSEQ multiplex PCR; TCRdb lists only in-frame clones, some missing. The sample contains about 130,000 clones, over 60% of which appear only once. Material for sequencing was PBMCs. These receptors came from a woman between 35 and 50 years old in good health and CMV-seropositive. Each CDR3 is given with its conserved first and last residue. The D gene is left open where the match is weak. Not all rows give a size; the values are once, few, many and, for expanded clones, a class.

v_gene	len	abundance	d_gene	j_gene	CDR3aa	CDR3nt
TRBV9	16	-	-	TRBJ1-1	CASSALGTEMNTEAFF	TGTGCCAGCAGCGCCCTCGGTACAGAGATGAACACTGAAGCTTTCTTT
TRBV30	15	-	TRBD1	TRBJ1-3	CAWGTGLYSGNTIYF	TGTGCCTGGGGGACAGGGCTTTACTCTGGAAACACCATATATTTT
TRBV10-2	16	-	-	TRBJ2-1	CASSGTSPARYNEQFF	TGCGCCAGCAGTGGGACATCACCGGCCCGATACAATGAGCAGTTCTTC
TRBV7-9	15	-	TRBD2	TRBJ2-2	CASSLVAGGTGELFF	TGTGCCAGCAGCTTAGTAGCGGGAGGCACCGGGGAGCTGTTTTTT
TRBV6-6	14	-	-	TRBJ1-3	CASSLRESGNTIYF	TGTGCCAGCAGTTTGAGGGAGTCTGGAAACACCATATATTTT
TRBV5-1	14	-	-	TRBJ2-7	CASSLAGTTYEQYF	TGCGCCAGCAGCTTAGCGGGGACAACCTACGAGCAGTACTTC
TRBV30	15	-	TRBD2	TRBJ2-5	CAWSRVSGRRETQYF	TGTGCCTGGAGTAGGGTTAGCGGGAGGAGGGAGACCCAGTACTTC
TRBV27	15	once	TRBD2	TRBJ2-7	CASSDGTSGRNEQYF	TGTGCCAGCTCTGACGGGACTAGCGGGAGAAACGAGCAGTACTTC
TRBV9	16	-	TRBD2	TRBJ2-1	CASSLSTSGIYNEQFF	TGTGCCAGCAGCCTTTCGACTAGCGGGATTTACAATGAGCAGTTCTTC
TRBV19	18	-	TRBD2	TRBJ2-7	CASSRRTSGFSLPYEQYF	TGTGCCAGTAGTAGAAGGACTAGCGGGTTTTCTCTTCCCTACGAGCAGTACTTC
TRBV4-1	14	-	-	TRBJ2-3	CASSGRAGTDTQYF	TGCGCCAGCAGCGGCCGGGCGGGAACAGATACGCAGTATTTT
TRBV7-9	12	-	-	TRBJ1-4	CASSFPGRELFF	TGTGCCAGCAGCTTCCCAGGGCGAGAACTGTTTTTT
TRBV5-4	15	once	TRBD1	TRBJ2-1	CASSLVQGPYNEQFF	TGTGCCAGCAGCTTGGTACAGGGGCCGTACAATGAGCAGTTCTTC
TRBV7-9	15	-	TRBD2	TRBJ2-1	CASSPGQRETGEQFF	TGTGCCAGCAGCCCAGGCCAGCGGGAGACAGGTGAGCAGTTCTTC
TRBV14	17	-	TRBD1	TRBJ2-4	CASSQDPGQGPKNIQYF	TGTGCCAGCAGCCAAGATCCGGGACAGGGTCCCAAAAACATTCAGTACTTC
TRBV27	14	-	-	TRBJ1-1	CASSPGHGDTEAFF	TGTGCCAGCAGTCCTGGACACGGAGACACTGAAGCTTTCTTT
TRBV5-1	14	-	TRBD2	TRBJ2-3	CASRLAGVGDTQYF	TGCGCCAGCAGACTAGCGGGAGTTGGAGATACGCAGTATTTT
TRBV6-6	14	-	-	TRBJ2-1	CASSYGQGFDEQFF	TGTGCCAGCAGTTACGGGCAGGGGTTTGATGAGCAGTTCTTC
TRBV19	15	once	TRBD1	TRBJ2-5	CASTQTGANQETQYF	TGTGCCAGTACTCAGACAGGGGCCAACCAAGAGACCCAGTACTTC
TRBV28	13	-	-	TRBJ1-1	CASSFQGNTEAFF	TGTGCCAGCAGTTTCCAGGGAAACACTGAAGCTTTCTTT
TRBV30	15	-	-	TRBJ1-3	CAWGLRGSSGNTIYF	TGTGCCTGGGGGCTACGTGGGAGCTCTGGAAACACCATATATTTT
TRBV7-9	12	-	-	TRBJ2-1	CASSFTEQGTFF	TGTGCCAGCAGCTTCACCGAACAGGGAACGTTCTTC
TRBV28	11	-	-	TRBJ2-7	CASSSTHGPYF	TGTGCCAGCAGTTCGACTCATGGCCCTTACTTC
TRBV5-1	14	few	-	TRBJ2-7	CASRAGRGRNEQYF	TGCGCCAGCAGGGCCGGCAGGGGGAGGAACGAGCAGTACTTC
TRBV7-6	14	-	-	TRBJ2-7	CASSNRSYLREQYF	TGTGCCAGCAGCAACCGGTCCTATCTCCGCGAGCAGTACTTC
TRBV4-1	15	-	-	TRBJ2-5	CASSLHPTGSVTQYF	TGCGCCAGCAGCCTCCACCCGACAGGATCGGTAACCCAGTACTTC
TRBV2	14	-	TRBD1	TRBJ2-7	CASSLDRGPYEQYF	TGTGCCAGCAGCTTAGACAGGGGCCCCTACGAGCAGTACTTC
TRBV6-1	18	-	TRBD1	TRBJ1-1	CASSEWGGTGGRRTEAFF	TGTGCCAGCAGTGAATGGGGAGGGACAGGGGGTCGTCGAACTGAAGCTTTCTTT
TRBV6-5	13	-	TRBD1	TRBJ2-7	CASRGQYSYEQYF	TGTGCCAGCAGGGGACAGTACTCCTACGAGCAGTACTTC
TRBV2	16	-	TRBD2	TRBJ2-3	CASRGLAGGPTDTQYF	TGTGCCAGCAGGGGACTAGCGGGAGGGCCCACGGATACGCAGTATTTT
TRBV6-5	14	many	TRBD1	TRBJ2-7	CASSYLGQGYEQYF	TGTGCCAGCAGTTACTTGGGACAGGGTTACGAGCAGTACTTC
TRBV27	12	few	-	TRBJ2-3	CASSPGTDTQYF	TGTGCCAGCAGCCCTGGCACAGATACGCAGTATTTT
TRBV13	12	-	-	TRBJ2-1	CASSTGRDEQFF	TGTGCCAGCAGCACCGGTAGAGATGAGCAGTTCTTC
TRBV6-5	12	-	TRBD1	TRBJ1-1	CASSYGTGNAFF	TGTGCCAGCAGTTACGGGACAGGGAACGCTTTCTTT
TRBV2	16	-	-	TRBJ2-2	CASIGRQGPAGGQLFF	TGTGCCAGCATCGGCCGACAGGGGCCCGCGGGGGGGCAGCTGTTTTTT
TRBV7-6	13	-	-	TRBJ1-5	CASSLDHNQPQHF	TGTGCCAGCAGCTTAGATCACAATCAGCCCCAGCATTTT
TRBV5-1	13	-	TRBD1	TRBJ1-4	CASSSGQIEKLFF	TGCGCCAGCAGCTCGGGACAGATTGAAAAACTGTTTTTT
TRBV10-3	16	once	TRBD2	TRBJ2-1	CAISESSASGRIWLFF	TGTGCCATCAGTGAGTCGTCGGCTAGCGGGAGGATTTGGCTGTTCTTC
TRBV9	17	-	TRBD1	TRBJ2-3	CASSVVGQGYNLDTQYF	TGTGCCAGCAGCGTAGTGGGACAGGGTTATAACTTAGATACGCAGTATTTT
TRBV15	18	once	-	TRBJ1-5	CATSRDLKQGSSNQPQHF	TGTGCCACCAGCAGAGATTTGAAACAGGGAAGTAGCAATCAGCCCCAGCATTTT
TRBV23-1	18	-	TRBD2	TRBJ2-3	CASSPGTSGSPSTDTQYF	TGCGCCAGCAGTCCGGGGACTAGCGGGAGCCCTAGCACAGATACGCAGTATTTT
TRBV2	14	-	TRBD1	TRBJ1-5	CASSRTGYNQPQHF	TGTGCCAGCAGTAGGACAGGGTACAATCAGCCCCAGCATTTT
TRBV28	15	-	TRBD1	TRBJ1-2	CASSFRTGHGYGYTF	TGTGCCAGCAGTTTTCGGACAGGGCATGGCTATGGCTACACCTTC
TRBV7-3	14	few	-	TRBJ1-2	CASSPTQGPYGYTF	TGTGCCAGCAGCCCCACCCAGGGGCCCTATGGCTACACCTTC
TRBV9	14	-	TRBD2	TRBJ2-7	CASSPQAGKSEQYF	TGTGCCAGCAGCCCCCAAGCGGGAAAGTCCGAGCAGTACTTC
TRBV7-9	14	-	TRBD1	TRBJ2-3	CASSQQGGTDTQYF	TGTGCCAGCAGTCAGCAGGGGGGCACAGATACGCAGTATTTT
TRBV2	15	-	TRBD2	TRBJ2-1	CASSRTSGADGEQFF	TGTGCCAGCAGTAGGACTAGCGGGGCTGACGGTGAGCAGTTCTTC
TRBV14	15	few	TRBD2	TRBJ2-5	CASSLIGLAGETQYF	TGTGCCAGCAGTCTAATCGGACTAGCGGGAGAGACCCAGTACTTC
TRBV28	14	-	TRBD1	TRBJ2-7	CASRDRDPFYEQYF	TGTGCCAGCAGGGACAGGGACCCCTTCTACGAGCAGTACTTC
TRBV6-6	12	-	-	TRBJ2-2	CASSTNTGELFF	TGTGCCAGCAGTACTAACACCGGGGAGCTGTTTTTT
TRBV28	11	-	-	TRBJ1-1	CASSLGAQAFF	TGTGCCAGCAGTTTGGGGGCTCAAGCTTTCTTT
TRBV28	16	-	TRBD2	TRBJ2-1	CASSSRLAGSYNEQFF	TGTGCCAGCAGTTCCAGACTAGCGGGATCCTACAATGAGCAGTTCTTC
TRBV6-6	14	-	-	TRBJ2-5	CASSSGTVQETQYF	TGTGCCAGCAGTTCCGGAACAGTCCAAGAGACCCAGTACTTC
TRBV9	15	-	-	TRBJ2-3	CASSVGAGSTDTQYF	TGTGCCAGCAGCGTAGGAGCAGGTAGCACAGATACGCAGTATTTT